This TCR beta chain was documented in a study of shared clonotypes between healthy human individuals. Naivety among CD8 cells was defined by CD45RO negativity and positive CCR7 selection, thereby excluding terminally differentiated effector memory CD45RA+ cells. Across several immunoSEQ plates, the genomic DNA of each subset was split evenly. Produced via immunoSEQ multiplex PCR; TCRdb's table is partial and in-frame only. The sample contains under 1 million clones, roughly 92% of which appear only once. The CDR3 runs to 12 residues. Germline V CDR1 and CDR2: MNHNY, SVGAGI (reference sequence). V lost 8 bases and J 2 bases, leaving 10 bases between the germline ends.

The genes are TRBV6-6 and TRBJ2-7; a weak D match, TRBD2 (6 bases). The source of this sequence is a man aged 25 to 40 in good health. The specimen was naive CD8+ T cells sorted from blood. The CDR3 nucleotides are TGTGCCAGCTCCCTAGCGACCTACGAGCAGTACTTC. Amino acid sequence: CASSLATYEQYF.